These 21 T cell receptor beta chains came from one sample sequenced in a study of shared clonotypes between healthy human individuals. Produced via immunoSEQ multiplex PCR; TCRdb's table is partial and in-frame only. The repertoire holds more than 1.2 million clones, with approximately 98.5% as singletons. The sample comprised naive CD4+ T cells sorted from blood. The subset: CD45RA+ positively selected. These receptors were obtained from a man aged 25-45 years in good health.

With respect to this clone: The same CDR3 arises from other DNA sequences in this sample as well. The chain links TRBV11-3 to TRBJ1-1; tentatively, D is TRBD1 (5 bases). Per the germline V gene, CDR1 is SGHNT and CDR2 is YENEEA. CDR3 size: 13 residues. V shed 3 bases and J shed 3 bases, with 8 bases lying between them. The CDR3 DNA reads TGTGCCAGCAGCTTCGGGGGAGACACTGAAGCTTTCTTT. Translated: CASSFGGDTEAFF.

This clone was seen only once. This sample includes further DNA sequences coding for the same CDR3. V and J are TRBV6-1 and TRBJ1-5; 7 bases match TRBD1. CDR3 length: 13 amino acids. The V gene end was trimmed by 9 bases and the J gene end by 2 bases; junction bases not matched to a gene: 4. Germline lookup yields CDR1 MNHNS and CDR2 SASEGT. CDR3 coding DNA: TGTGCCAGTCGGGGGACAGGCAATCAGCCCCAGCATTTT. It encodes CASRGTGNQPQHF.

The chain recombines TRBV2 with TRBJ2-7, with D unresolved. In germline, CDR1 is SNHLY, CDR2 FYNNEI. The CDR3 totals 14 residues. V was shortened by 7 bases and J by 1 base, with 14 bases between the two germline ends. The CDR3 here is CASILQPVSYEQYF. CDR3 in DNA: TGTGCCAGCATTCTTCAGCCAGTGTCCTACGAGCAGTACTTC. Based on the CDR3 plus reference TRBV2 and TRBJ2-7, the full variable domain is EPEVTQTPSHQVTQMGQEVILRCVPISNHLYFYWYRQILGQKVEFLVSFYNNEISEKSEIFDDQFSVERPDGSNFTLKIRSTKLEDSAMYFCASILQPVSYEQYFGPGTRLTVT.

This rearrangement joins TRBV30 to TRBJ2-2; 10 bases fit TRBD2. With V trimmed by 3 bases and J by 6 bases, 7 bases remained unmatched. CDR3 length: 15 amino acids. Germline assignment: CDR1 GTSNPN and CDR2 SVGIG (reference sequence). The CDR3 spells CAWRMGLASPGELFF. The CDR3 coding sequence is TGTGCCTGGAGAATGGGACTAGCGAGCCCCGGGGAGCTGTTTTTT. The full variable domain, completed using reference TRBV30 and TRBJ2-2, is SQTIHQWPATLVQPVGSPLSLECTVEGTSNPNLYWYRQAAGRGLQLLFYSVGIGQISSEVPQNLSASRPQDRQFILSSKKLLLSDSGFYLCAWRMGLASPGELFFGEGSRLTVL.

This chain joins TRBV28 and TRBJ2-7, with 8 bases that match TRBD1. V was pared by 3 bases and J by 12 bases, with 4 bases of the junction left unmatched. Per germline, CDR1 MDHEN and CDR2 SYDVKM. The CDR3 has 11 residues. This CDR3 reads CASSFGQGLYF. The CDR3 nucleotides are TGTGCCAGCAGTTTCGGACAGGGATTGTACTTC.

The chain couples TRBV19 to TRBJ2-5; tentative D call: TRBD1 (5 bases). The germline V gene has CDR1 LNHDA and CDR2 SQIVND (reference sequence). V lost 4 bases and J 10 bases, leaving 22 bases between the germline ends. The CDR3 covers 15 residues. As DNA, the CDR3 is TGTGCCAGTAGTAGCCCAACAGGTGGGCGCCCGATCCAGTACTTC. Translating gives CASSSPTGGRPIQYF.

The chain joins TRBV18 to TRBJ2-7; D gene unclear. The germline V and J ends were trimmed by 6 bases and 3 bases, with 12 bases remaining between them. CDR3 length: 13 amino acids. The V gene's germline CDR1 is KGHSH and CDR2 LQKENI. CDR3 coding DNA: TGTGCCAGCTCTCAAGGGAACAGCTACGAGCAGTACTTC. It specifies CASSQGNSYEQYF. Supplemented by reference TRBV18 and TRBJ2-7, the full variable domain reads NAGVMQNPRHLVRRRGQEARLRCSPMKGHSHVYWYRQLPEEGLKFMVYLQKENIIDESGMPKERFSAEFPKEGPSILRIQQVVRGDSAAYFCASSQGNSYEQYFGPGTRLTVT.

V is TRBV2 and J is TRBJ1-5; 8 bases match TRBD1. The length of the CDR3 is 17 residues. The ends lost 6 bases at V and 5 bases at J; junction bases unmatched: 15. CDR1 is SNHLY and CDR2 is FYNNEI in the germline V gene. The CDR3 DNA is TGTGCCAGCAGAACGAACCCCCGGGACAGGCTATATCAGCCCCAGCATTTT. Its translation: CASRTNPRDRLYQPQHF.

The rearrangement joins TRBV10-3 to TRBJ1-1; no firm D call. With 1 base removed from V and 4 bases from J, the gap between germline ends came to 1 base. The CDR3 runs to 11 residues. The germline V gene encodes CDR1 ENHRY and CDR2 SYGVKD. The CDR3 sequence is CAISEFTEAFF. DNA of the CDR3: TGTGCCATCAGTGAGTTCACTGAAGCTTTCTTT.

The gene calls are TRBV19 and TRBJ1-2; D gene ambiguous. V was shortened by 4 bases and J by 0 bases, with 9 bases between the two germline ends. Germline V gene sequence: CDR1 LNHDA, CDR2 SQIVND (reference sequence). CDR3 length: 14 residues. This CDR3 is CASSRLLTNYGYTF. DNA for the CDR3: TGTGCCAGTAGTAGACTTCTAACTAACTATGGCTACACCTTC.

CDR3 loop: CASSLLGGANVYEQYF. For the CDR3, the DNA is TGTGCCAGCAGCTTATTAGGCGGGGCTAACGTCTACGAGCAGTACTTC. The chain links TRBV7-8 to TRBJ2-7, with D maybe TRBD2 (6 bases). The ends were cut back, 2 bases at V and 3 bases at J, with 17 bases in the middle. Germline CDR1 SGHVS, CDR2 FQNEAQ. CDR3 length equals 16 residues.

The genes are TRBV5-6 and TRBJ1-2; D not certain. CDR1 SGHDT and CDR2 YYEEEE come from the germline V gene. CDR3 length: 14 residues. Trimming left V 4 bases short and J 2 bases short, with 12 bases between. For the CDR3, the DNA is TGTGCCAGCAGCCCGGACGGAACCAACTATGGCTACACCTTC. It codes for CASSPDGTNYGYTF.

The CDR3 reads CAWSVGHSNQPQHF. The DNA of the CDR3 is TGTGCCTGGAGTGTAGGGCATAGCAATCAGCCCCAGCATTTT. The V and J genes are TRBV30 and TRBJ1-5; D not resolved. The CDR3 spans 14 residues. Germline CDR1 reads GTSNPN; CDR2 reads SVGIG (reference sequence). Deletions cut 0 bases from V and 0 bases from J, with 6 bases between.

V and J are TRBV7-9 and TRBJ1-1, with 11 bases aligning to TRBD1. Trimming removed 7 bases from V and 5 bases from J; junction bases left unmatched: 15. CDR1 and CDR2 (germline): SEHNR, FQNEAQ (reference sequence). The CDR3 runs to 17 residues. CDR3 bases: TGTGCCAGCACCGATAGGCGGACAGGGGGCGCCATTACTGAAGCTTTCTTT. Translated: CASTDRRTGGAITEAFF.

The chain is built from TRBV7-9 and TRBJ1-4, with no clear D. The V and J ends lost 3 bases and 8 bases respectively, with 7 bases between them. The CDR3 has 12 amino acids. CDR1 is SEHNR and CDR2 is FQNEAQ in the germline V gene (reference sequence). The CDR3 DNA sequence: TGTGCCAGCAGCTTCGGAGGCGAAAAACTGTTTTTT. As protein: CASSFGGEKLFF.

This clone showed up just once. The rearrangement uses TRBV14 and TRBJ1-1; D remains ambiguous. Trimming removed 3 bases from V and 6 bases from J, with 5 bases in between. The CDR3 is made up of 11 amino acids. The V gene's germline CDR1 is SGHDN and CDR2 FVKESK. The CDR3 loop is CASSHGAEAFF. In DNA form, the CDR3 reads TGTGCCAGCAGCCACGGGGCTGAAGCTTTCTTT.

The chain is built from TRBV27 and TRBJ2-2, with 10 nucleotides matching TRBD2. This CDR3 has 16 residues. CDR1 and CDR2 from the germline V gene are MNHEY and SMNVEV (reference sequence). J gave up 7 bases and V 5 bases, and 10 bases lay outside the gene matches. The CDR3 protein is CASSGLAGGSVGELFF. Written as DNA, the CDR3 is TGTGCCAGCAGTGGATTAGCGGGAGGTTCGGTCGGGGAGCTGTTTTTT.

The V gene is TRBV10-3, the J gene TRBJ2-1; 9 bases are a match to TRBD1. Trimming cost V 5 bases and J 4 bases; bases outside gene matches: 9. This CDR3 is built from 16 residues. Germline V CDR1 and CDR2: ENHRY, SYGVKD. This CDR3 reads CAISLSPGQGYNEQFF. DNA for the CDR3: TGTGCCATCAGTCTGAGCCCGGGACAGGGATACAATGAGCAGTTCTTC.

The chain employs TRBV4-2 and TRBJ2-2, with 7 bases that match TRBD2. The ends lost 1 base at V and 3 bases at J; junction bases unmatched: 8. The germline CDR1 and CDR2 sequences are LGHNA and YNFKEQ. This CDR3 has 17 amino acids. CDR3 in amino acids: CASSQGNGRADTGELFF. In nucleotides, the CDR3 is TGTGCCAGCAGCCAAGGCAATGGGAGGGCGGACACCGGGGAGCTGTTTTTT.

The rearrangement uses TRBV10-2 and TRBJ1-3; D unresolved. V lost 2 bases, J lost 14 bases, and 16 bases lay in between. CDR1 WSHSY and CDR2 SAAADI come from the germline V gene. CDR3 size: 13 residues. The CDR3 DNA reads TGCGCCAGCAGTGAGATGGGTCGGCAACGGGTATATTTT. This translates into CASSEMGRQRVYF.

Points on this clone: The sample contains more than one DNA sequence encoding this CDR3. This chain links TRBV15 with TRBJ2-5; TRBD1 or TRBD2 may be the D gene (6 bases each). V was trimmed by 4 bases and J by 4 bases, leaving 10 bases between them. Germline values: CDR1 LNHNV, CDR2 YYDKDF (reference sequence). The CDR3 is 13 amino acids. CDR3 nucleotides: TGTGCCACCAGCACCGGGGGCGGAGAGACCCAGTACTTC. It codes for CATSTGGGETQYF.